The 19 T cell receptor beta chains in this list originate from one sample, sequenced in a study of CD8 T cells in Susac syndrome. RNA amounts of about 0.45 to 1 ug underwent reverse transcription with random hexamers. Using its own MiXCR run on the immunoSEQ multiplex PCR reads, TCRdb lists one record per CDR3 protein. The sample holds roughly 150,000 distinct CDR3 sequences; around 95% are singletons and the top ten take about 0.19%. What was sequenced was CD8+ T cells from PBMCs. These receptors were obtained from a human donor with multiple sclerosis.

The chain employs TRBV27 and TRBJ2-1, with D unclear. CDR1 and CDR2 (germline): MNHEY, SMNVEV (reference sequence). Between the trimmed V and J ends, which lost 2 bases and 12 bases, there was a span of 14 bases. There are 13 residues in the CDR3. The CDR3 bases are TGTGCCAGCAGTTTAAACGGCCCCGTCGGGCAGTTCTTC. Translation gives CASSLNGPVGQFF.

As DNA, the CDR3 is TGTGCCAGCAGTTACGGCTCCACGGGTGAGACCCAGTACTTC. Its protein product is CASSYGSTGETQYF. This chain connects TRBV6-5 to TRBJ2-5; D remains ambiguous. CDR1 and CDR2 (germline): MNHEY, SVGAGI. The CDR3 sequence is 14 residues long. V was trimmed by 2 bases and J by 5 bases, leaving 12 bases between them.

The chain employs TRBV7-3 and TRBJ2-3; D ambiguous. CDR1 is SGHTA and CDR2 is FQGTGA in the germline V gene. V was clipped by 1 base and J by 4 bases, with 6 bases between them. This CDR3 has 13 residues. The CDR3 DNA reads as TGTGCCAGCAGCTTAAACGATCCAGATACGCAGTATTTT. Translated: CASSLNDPDTQYF.

This clonotype occurred once. The chain recombines TRBV20-1 with TRBJ2-5, with D maybe TRBD2 (5 bases). Per germline, CDR1 DFQATT and CDR2 SNEGSKA (reference sequence). The CDR3 loop spans 14 amino acids. The V end lost 1 base, the J end lost 4 bases, and 13 bases lay between the germline ends. The CDR3: CSARAGSEVETQYF. The CDR3 nucleotides read TGCAGTGCTAGAGCGGGGAGCGAGGTAGAGACCCAGTACTTC.

The chain couples TRBV25-1 to TRBJ1-1; weak D call: TRBD1 (6 bases). The V end lost 2 bases, the J end lost 4 bases, and 8 bases lay between the germline ends. Per the germline V gene, CDR1 is MGHDK and CDR2 is SYGVNS. The CDR3 sequence is 13 residues long. CDR3 sequence (DNA): TGTGCCAGCAGTGAAACAGGGATCACTGAAGCTTTCTTT. It is translated as CASSETGITEAFF.

CDR3 protein: CASGQGGTGELFF. The CDR3 DNA follows: TGTGCCAGCGGACAGGGGGGAACCGGGGAGCTGTTTTTT. J is TRBJ2-2 and V is TRBV27; 10 nucleotides align to TRBD1. Germline V gene data show CDR1 as MNHEY and CDR2 as SMNVEV (reference sequence). The trim removed 8 bases at V and 5 bases at J, leaving 2 bases unmatched. The CDR3 is 13 amino acids.

This clonotype was recorded once. The V and J genes are TRBV19 and TRBJ2-1, with D unresolved. V lost 3 bases and J lost 0, with 15 bases in between. Germline CDR1 is LNHDA and CDR2 is SQIVND (reference sequence). The CDR3 covers 17 residues. The CDR3 is CASSMGGSATSYNEQFF. The CDR3 DNA reads as TGTGCCAGTAGTATGGGTGGGTCGGCTACCTCCTACAATGAGCAGTTCTTC.

The genes are TRBV27 and TRBJ1-2; D unresolved. CDR1 is MNHEY, CDR2 SMNVEV, per germline (reference sequence). V lost 5 bases to trimming and J lost 4 bases, with 17 bases between them. This CDR3 has 15 amino acids. The CDR3 reads CASSPSRGAFYGYTF. The CDR3 DNA reads TGTGCCAGCAGTCCGTCCCGAGGAGCGTTCTATGGCTACACCTTC.

The chain couples TRBV6-5 to TRBJ2-5; D perhaps matches TRBD2 (6 bases). The CDR3 totals 15 residues. Trimming cost V 0 bases and J 2 bases, with 10 bases left between them. Germline V CDR1 and CDR2: MNHEY, SVGAGI. CDR3 protein: CASSYSTGVQETQYF. The CDR3 bases are TGTGCCAGCAGTTACTCGACGGGGGTTCAAGAGACCCAGTACTTC.

This chain connects TRBV9 to TRBJ2-1, with D possibly called TRBD1 or TRBD2 (5 bases each). V dropped 2 bases and J dropped 3 bases, with 9 bases sitting between them. Germline V gene data show CDR1 as SGDLS and CDR2 as YYNGEE. This CDR3 is built from 14 residues. CDR3 DNA sequence: TGTGCCAGCAGCGTTGGGACCGGCTACAATGAGCAGTTCTTC. The encoded protein is CASSVGTGYNEQFF.

V usage is TRBV7-9 and J usage is TRBJ2-1; D ambiguous. This CDR3 is built from 11 residues. CDR1 and CDR2 from the germline V gene are SEHNR and FQNEAQ (reference sequence). V lost 4 bases, J lost 9 bases, and 7 bases lay in between. CDR3 nucleotides: TGTGCCAGCAGCTACCCGACTGAGCAGTTCTTC. Protein: CASSYPTEQFF.

V gene TRBV4-2 combines with J gene TRBJ2-7, with 11 bases matching TRBD2. J gave up 7 bases and V 2 bases, and 13 bases lay outside the gene matches. CDR1 and CDR2 (germline): LGHNA, YNFKEQ. The CDR3 runs to 17 residues. The chain's CDR3 is CASSQTPRLAGGSEQYF. The CDR3 DNA reads as TGTGCCAGCAGCCAAACCCCCAGGCTAGCGGGGGGCAGTGAGCAGTACTTC.

The rearrangement uses TRBV10-3 and TRBJ2-7; TRBD1 matches 11 bases. There are 16 residues in the CDR3. The germline V gene encodes CDR1 ENHRY and CDR2 SYGVKD. With 5 bases clipped from V and 5 bases from J, the junction kept 11 bases outside the gene matches. The DNA of the CDR3 is TGTGCCATCAGTCAATCCCGGGACAGGGGGATCGACGAGCAGTACTTC. Translated: CAISQSRDRGIDEQYF.

CDR3 sequence: CASSLLGYEQYF. The CDR3 coding sequence is TGTGCCAGCAGTTTATTAGGCTACGAGCAGTACTTC. The V call is TRBV27, the J call TRBJ2-7; D is unclear. V was trimmed by 1 base and J by 3 bases, leaving 4 bases between them. The CDR3 is 12 amino acids. Germline V gene data show CDR1 as MNHEY and CDR2 as SMNVEV (reference sequence).

The chain links TRBV20-1 to TRBJ1-1; no clear D gene. V lost 2 bases and J lost 6, with 10 bases in between. The germline gives CDR1 DFQATT, CDR2 SNEGSKA (reference sequence). The CDR3 is 12 residues long. Here the CDR3 DNA reads TGCAGTGCTAGATTTGGGGATTCTGAAGCTTTCTTT. Protein: CSARFGDSEAFF.

The CDR3 DNA reads TGCAGTGCCAAGACGTACTCCTACGAGCAGTACTTC. Protein sequence: CSAKTYSYEQYF. V usage is TRBV20-1 and J usage is TRBJ2-7, with D unresolved. Per germline, CDR1 DFQATT and CDR2 SNEGSKA (reference sequence). The CDR3 is 12 residues long. Trimming removed 6 bases at V and 0 bases at J, with 9 bases between.

The chain recombines TRBV10-3 with TRBJ2-3; perhaps TRBD1 as D (6 bases). CDR3 length: 14 residues. V was pared by 8 bases and J by 2 bases, with 14 bases between. CDR1 and CDR2 (germline): ENHRY, SYGVKD. CDR3 sequence (DNA): TGTGCCATCGGGGACATGGTCCACACAGATACGCAGTATTTT. Translating gives CAIGDMVHTDTQYF.

V is TRBV25-1 and J is TRBJ2-1; D call uncertain. V was cut by 2 bases and J by 4 bases, with 12 bases left in between. The CDR3 consists of 15 residues. In germline, CDR1 is MGHDK, CDR2 SYGVNS. CDR3 DNA sequence: TGTGCCAGCAGTGAACCCACGTTCAGATACAATGAGCAGTTCTTC. Protein product: CASSEPTFRYNEQFF.

The V call is TRBV7-9, the J call TRBJ1-6, with D perhaps TRBD1 (5 bases). Germline lookup yields CDR1 SEHNR and CDR2 FQNEAQ (reference sequence). The CDR3 runs to 14 residues. V lost 4 bases and J lost 7, with 11 bases in between. CDR3 bases: TGTGCCAGCAGCTCCGAAGGGACGAATTCACCCCTCCACTTT. This encodes CASSSEGTNSPLHF.